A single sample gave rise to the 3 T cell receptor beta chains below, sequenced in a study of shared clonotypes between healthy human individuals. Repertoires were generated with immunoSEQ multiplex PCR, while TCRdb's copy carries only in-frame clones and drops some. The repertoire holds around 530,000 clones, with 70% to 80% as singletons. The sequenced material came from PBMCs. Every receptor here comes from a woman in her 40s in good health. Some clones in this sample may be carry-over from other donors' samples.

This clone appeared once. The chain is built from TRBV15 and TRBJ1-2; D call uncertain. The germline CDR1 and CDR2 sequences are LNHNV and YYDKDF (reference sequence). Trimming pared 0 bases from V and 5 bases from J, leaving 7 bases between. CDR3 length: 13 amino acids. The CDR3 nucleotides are TGTGCCACCAGCAGAGATCCCCAATATGGCTACACCTTC. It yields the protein CATSRDPQYGYTF.

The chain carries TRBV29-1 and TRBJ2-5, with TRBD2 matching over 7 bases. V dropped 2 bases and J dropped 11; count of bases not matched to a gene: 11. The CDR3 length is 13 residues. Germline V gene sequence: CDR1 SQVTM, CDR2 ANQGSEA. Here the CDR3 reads CSVEIAGPGEQYF. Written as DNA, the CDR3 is TGCAGCGTTGAAATAGCGGGTCCTGGGGAGCAGTACTTC. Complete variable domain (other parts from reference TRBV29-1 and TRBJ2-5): SAVISQKPSRDICQRGTSLTIQCQVDSQVTMMFWYRQQPGQSLTLIATANQGSEATYESGFVIDKFPISRPNLTFSTLTVSNMSPEDSSIYLCSVEIAGPGEQYFGPGTRLLVL.

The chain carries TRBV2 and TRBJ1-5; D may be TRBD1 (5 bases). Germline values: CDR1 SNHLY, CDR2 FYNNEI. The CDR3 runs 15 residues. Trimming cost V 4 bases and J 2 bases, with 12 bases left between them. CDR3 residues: CASSAQGARNQPQHF. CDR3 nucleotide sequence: TGTGCCAGCAGTGCCCAGGGTGCGCGCAATCAGCCCCAGCATTTT.